A single sample is the source of the 16 T cell receptor beta chains below, sequenced in a study of human T cells and chemical hapten exposure. Time point in this sample: pre-sensitization, week 0. Treatment indicated: therapeutic diphenylcyclopropenone sensitization with weekly scalp DPC. MiXCR, run by TCRdb on the RACE reads, gives a single entry per CDR3 protein. The table lists 300,000 to 400,000 distinct CDR3 sequences, 4.5% to 6% of them singletons. Here the sequenced sample was whole blood, taken in connection with sensitization to the hapten diphenylcyclopropenone (DPC). The receptors come from a woman between 50 and 59 years old with alopecia areata. Some clones in this sample may be carry-over from other donors' samples.

This clonotype was observed many times. The chain employs TRBV6-5 and TRBJ2-5; perhaps TRBD2 as D (5 bases). Deletions cut 2 bases from V and 1 base from J, with 8 bases between. Germline CDR1 is MNHEY and CDR2 is SVGAGI. This CDR3 has 14 residues. CDR3 sequence reads: CASSYGAAQETQYF. The CDR3 region has the DNA TGTGCCAGCAGTTACGGAGCGGCCCAAGAGACCCAGTACTTC.

Many counts were recorded for this clonotype. The chain combines TRBV11-2 with TRBJ2-7; unclear D gene. Trimming took 5 bases from V and 1 from J, leaving 15 bases between them. Per the germline V gene, CDR1 is SGHAT and CDR2 is FQNNGV. This CDR3 spans 15 amino acids. As DNA, the CDR3 is TGTGCCAGCAGCCAACCATTGACCGGTTCCTACGAGCAGTACTTC. This gives the protein CASSQPLTGSYEQYF.

This clonotype was observed once. An end of the junction differs from the germline gene, which may be a read error. The V gene is TRBV11-2, the J gene TRBJ2-5; tentatively, D is TRBD1 (5 bases). The CDR3 extends over 13 amino acids. CDR1 and CDR2 from the germline V gene are SGHAT and FQNNGV. The CDR3 loop reads CASRLWGMETQYF. CDR3 DNA sequence: TGTGCCAGCCGCTTGTGGGGCATGGAGACCCAGTACTTC.

This clonotype was seen at least ten times. The V call is TRBV6-1, the J call TRBJ2-3; TRBD2 might be the D (6 bases). CDR3 length equals 14 residues. The germline gives CDR1 MNHNS, CDR2 SASEGT. Deletions cut 8 bases from V and 3 bases from J, with 15 bases between. The CDR3 here is CASLARGGTDTQYF. As DNA, the CDR3 is TGTGCCAGCCTGGCTAGAGGAGGGACAGATACGCAGTATTTT.

This clonotype was seen many times. The genes are TRBV14 and TRBJ2-5; maybe TRBD1 (5 bases). Per germline, CDR1 SGHDN and CDR2 FVKESK. This CDR3 has 14 amino acids. Trimming stripped 4 bases from V and 0 bases from J, with 9 bases between. The CDR3 DNA reads TGTGCCAGCAGCCCCACAGGATACCAAGAGACCCAGTACTTC. Translation: CASSPTGYQETQYF.

This clonotype was found a few times. The CDR3 reads CASSQDLGGRETQYF. The CDR3 DNA follows: TGTGCCAGCAGCCAGGATCTAGGGGGGCGAGAGACCCAGTACTTC. The gene calls are TRBV3-1 and TRBJ2-5; D is tentatively TRBD1 or TRBD2 (6 bases each). The length of the CDR3 is 15 residues. Trimming shortened V by 3 bases and J by 4 bases, and 15 bases separated the two germline ends. Germline lookup yields CDR1 LGHDT and CDR2 YNNKEL (reference sequence).

This clonotype was detected once. A much larger clone lies one base from this, so it may be a read error. The chain employs TRBV12-3 or TRBV12-4 and TRBJ1-1; 10 bases fit TRBD1. The CDR3 totals 13 residues. After removal of 6 bases from V and 5 bases from J, the junction contained 3 bases not matched to a gene. For the CDR3, the DNA is TGTGCCAGCAGGCAGGGACAGGGGACTGAAGCTTTCTTT. As protein: CASRQGQGTEAFF.

The chain couples TRBV2 to TRBJ1-2; unclear D gene. Trimming stripped 7 bases from V and 2 bases from J, with 11 bases between. The germline CDR1 and CDR2 sequences are SNHLY and FYNNEI. The CDR3 contains 13 residues. The CDR3 DNA is TGTGCCAGCATAAGGCACGAAAACTATGGCTACACCTTC. As protein: CASIRHENYGYTF.

This chain uses TRBV13 with TRBJ1-1, with 8 nucleotides matching TRBD1. J lost 10 bases, V lost 5 bases, and 12 bases had no gene match. Germline CDR1 reads PRHDT; CDR2 reads FYEKMQ (reference sequence). This CDR3 region has 14 residues. The CDR3 loop is CASSRAPGGEVAFF. CDR3 nucleotides: TGTGCCAGCAGCCGAGCCCCAGGGGGCGAGGTAGCTTTCTTT.

This clonotype was found many times. The chain combines TRBV28 with TRBJ1-4; D uncertain. This CDR3 spans 14 amino acids. The germline V gene encodes CDR1 MDHEN and CDR2 SYDVKM. V was shortened by 7 bases and J by 0 bases, with 9 bases between the two germline ends. DNA of the CDR3: TGTGCCAGCAAAATAGGTTCAACTAATGAAAAACTGTTTTTT. Translating gives CASKIGSTNEKLFF.

The chain joins TRBV29-1 to TRBJ1-3, with a weak D call TRBD1 (6 bases). CDR3 length equals 13 residues. Germline V gene data show CDR1 as SQVTM and CDR2 as ANQGSEA. V lost 5 bases and J lost 2, with 10 bases in between. Here the CDR3 DNA reads TGCAGCGTTCCCGGGGGGCCTGGAAACACCATATATTTT. Amino acid sequence: CSVPGGPGNTIYF.

The table lists this clonotype with many counts. The chain joins TRBV4-3 to TRBJ2-3; D unresolved. The V gene lost 0 bases and the J gene lost 1 base, with 5 bases spanning the gap. This CDR3 has 14 residues. Germline V gives CDR1 LGHNA, CDR2 YSLEER. CDR3 bases: TGCGCCAGCAGCCAAGAAGATCGCACAGATACGCAGTATTTT. The encoded protein is CASSQEDRTDTQYF.

This clonotype was seen a handful of times. This rearrangement joins TRBV12-3 or TRBV12-4 to TRBJ2-1, with a weak D call TRBD1 (5 bases). V lost 6 bases, J lost 0 bases, and 15 bases lay in between. The CDR3 totals 16 residues. The CDR3 DNA reads TGTGCCAGCAGAGGCTACAGGACAAGCTCCTACAATGAGCAGTTCTTC. Amino acids: CASRGYRTSSYNEQFF.

The table lists this clonotype with a few counts. The rearrangement uses TRBV20-1 and TRBJ1-5; maybe TRBD1 (5 bases). From germline, CDR1 is DFQATT and CDR2 SNEGSKA (reference sequence). With 5 bases removed from V and 1 base from J, the gap between germline ends came to 9 bases. This CDR3 is 13 amino acids long. This CDR3 reads CSAVRESNQPQHF. In nucleotides, the CDR3 is TGCAGTGCTGTCAGGGAGAGCAATCAGCCCCAGCATTTT.

This clonotype was observed many times. The J gene is TRBJ2-1, the V gene TRBV4-1, with 8 nucleotides matching TRBD2. This CDR3 region has 16 residues. CDR1 is MGHRA, CDR2 YSYEKL, per germline. Trimming cost V 4 bases and J 6 bases; bases outside gene matches: 11. The CDR3 nucleotides read TGCGCCAGCAGCCCTCTACTAGCGGTTGGTATCAATGAGCAGTTCTTC. It codes for CASSPLLAVGINEQFF.

On this clonotype: A much larger clone differs from this one at a single base, so this may be a read error. The chain recombines TRBV2 with TRBJ2-1, with a tentative D call TRBD2 (5 bases). Germline CDR1 reads SNHLY; CDR2 reads FYNNEI. The CDR3 has 10 residues. With 6 bases removed from V and 8 bases from J, the gap between germline ends came to 5 bases. The CDR3 region is CASSGDEQFF. CDR3 bases: TGTGCCAGCAGCGGGGATGAGCAGTTCTTC.